These 32 T cell receptor beta chains were sequenced from one sample in a study of blood T cells in healthy people across ages. Next came a second PCR, run for about 6 to 12 cycles, which used a sample-barcoded 5' primer along with a J-beta primer mix. TCRdb recomputed calls from the 5' RACE reads with MiXCR, one row per CDR3 protein. The sample yields about 1 million distinct CDR3 sequences, 45% seen once. Sequencing input: blood. Source of these receptors: a woman aged 55-75 years in good health.

The V gene is TRBV5-5, the J gene TRBJ1-1; 7 bases align to TRBD1. This CDR3 contains 14 residues. From germline, CDR1 is SGHKS and CDR2 YYEKEE (reference sequence). J gave up 1 base and V 4 bases, and 4 bases lay outside the gene matches. As DNA, the CDR3 is TGTGCCAGCAGCCGACAGGGCGCGAACACTGAAGCTTTCTTT. This sequence encodes CASSRQGANTEAFF.

The rearrangement joins TRBV6-5 to TRBJ2-3; D unresolved. Germline lookup yields CDR1 MNHEY and CDR2 SVGAGI. The CDR3 has 15 residues. Trimming stripped 2 bases from V and 2 bases from J, with 11 bases between. In DNA, the CDR3 is TGTGCCAGCAGTTACAGGGCGTGGGCCACAGATACGCAGTATTTT. It codes for CASSYRAWATDTQYF.

The chain employs TRBV28 and TRBJ2-7; perhaps D is TRBD1 or TRBD2 (5 bases each). The CDR3 contains 16 residues. Trimming left V 2 bases short and J 0 bases short, with 14 bases between. CDR1 is MDHEN, CDR2 SYDVKM, per germline. CDR3 DNA: TGTGCCAGCAGTTTAATTGGGGGTCGGGACTCCTACGAGCAGTACTTC. This codes for CASSLIGGRDSYEQYF.

The chain carries TRBV20-1 and TRBJ2-3, with 9 bases fitting TRBD1. Germline trimming cut 4 bases from V and 4 bases from J; bases unmatched to any gene: 9. Germline-derived CDR1 and CDR2 are DFQATT and SNEGSKA (reference sequence). CDR3 length equals 15 residues. CDR3 loop: CSATLGQGLSDTQYF. In nucleotides, the CDR3 is TGCAGTGCTACCCTCGGACAGGGGTTGTCAGATACGCAGTATTTT.

This clonotype has more than one count but fewer than ten. The chain combines TRBV5-1 with TRBJ1-1, with 10 bases lining up with TRBD1. Germline trimming cut 0 bases from V and 1 base from J; bases unmatched to any gene: 3. The CDR3 is made up of 16 amino acids. Per the germline V gene, CDR1 is SGHRS and CDR2 is YFSETQ. CDR3 in DNA: TGCGCCAGCAGCTTGGCGGGACAGGGGCCGAACACTGAAGCTTTCTTT. Protein: CASSLAGQGPNTEAFF.

This clonotype was found a few times. The rearrangement joins TRBV6-5 to TRBJ2-7; D is perhaps TRBD2 (6 bases). The V gene's germline CDR1 is MNHEY and CDR2 SVGAGI. The CDR3 spans 12 residues. V was pared by 7 bases and J by 5 bases, with 12 bases between. CDR3 sequence reads: CASTGVLNEQYF. Here the CDR3 DNA reads TGTGCCAGCACGGGGGTCCTTAACGAGCAGTACTTC.

This clonotype was counted a single time. The gene calls are TRBV20-1 and TRBJ2-5; 10 bases match TRBD2. The junction had 6 bases not matched to a gene; V was cut back by 1 base and J by 4 bases. The CDR3 has 15 residues. Germline CDR1 and CDR2: DFQATT and SNEGSKA (reference sequence). The CDR3 spells CSARVPAGGAETQYF. DNA of the CDR3: TGCAGTGCTAGAGTGCCAGCGGGAGGGGCAGAGACCCAGTACTTC.

The V gene is TRBV15, the J gene TRBJ2-7, with 15 bases aligning to TRBD2. Germline lookup yields CDR1 LNHNV and CDR2 YYDKDF (reference sequence). The CDR3 consists of 16 residues. V lost 1 base and J lost 5; bases outside the gene matches: 3. DNA of the CDR3: TGTGCCACCAGCAGAGGCGGGACTAGCGGGAGGAACGAGCAGTACTTC. Amino acids: CATSRGGTSGRNEQYF.

The rearrangement joins TRBV27 to TRBJ2-1; 7 bases agree with TRBD1. The CDR3 has 14 amino acids. Losses at the gene ends were 6 bases for V and 4 bases for J; bases not matched to a gene: 6. Germline CDR1 and CDR2: MNHEY and SMNVEV (reference sequence). The CDR3 is CASRPPGQYNEQFF. The CDR3 DNA is TGTGCCAGCAGGCCCCCGGGACAGTACAATGAGCAGTTCTTC.

As to this clonotype: A much larger clone lies one base from this, so it may be a read error. V is TRBV27 and J is TRBJ2-1; TRBD2 matches at 8 bases. The J call is in doubt because the DNA end fits TRBJ2-7 better. This CDR3 comprises 15 residues. The germline V gene has CDR1 MNHEY and CDR2 SMNVEV (reference sequence). CDR3 in amino acids: CASSFAGTSYNEQYF. CDR3 in DNA: TGTGCCAGCAGTTTCGCCGGGACTAGTTACAATGAGCAGTACTTC.

The V and J genes are TRBV9 and TRBJ2-1; 7 bases are shared with TRBD1. V was pared by 4 bases and J by 9 bases, with 7 bases of the junction left unmatched. Per the germline V gene, CDR1 is SGDLS and CDR2 is YYNGEE. This CDR3 has 13 amino acids. CDR3 DNA sequence: TGTGCCAGCAGCCCCAGACAGGGAAGTGAGCAGTTCTTC. It is translated as CASSPRQGSEQFF.

The gene calls are TRBV4-2 and TRBJ2-7; D is uncertain. Germline V CDR1 and CDR2: LGHNA, YNFKEQ. The CDR3 is 14 residues long. Trimming left V 4 bases short and J 5 bases short, with 15 bases between. The CDR3 DNA follows: TGTGCCAGCAGCCTAAACACCGATAGACACGAGCAGTACTTC. Protein product: CASSLNTDRHEQYF.

The rearrangement links TRBV12-3 or TRBV12-4 to TRBJ1-5; 10 positions agree with TRBD1. V shed 5 bases and J 2 bases; nucleotides not matched to a gene: 6. CDR3 length: 16 residues. The CDR3 spells CASSPKTGGGNQPQHF. The DNA of the CDR3 is TGTGCCAGCAGTCCCAAGACAGGGGGCGGCAATCAGCCCCAGCATTTT.

The chain uses TRBV19 and TRBJ1-4; TRBD1 aligns across 11 bases. Germline V lookup: CDR1 LNHDA, CDR2 SQIVND (reference sequence). V lost 8 bases and J lost 8; bases outside the gene matches: 16. This CDR3 has 17 amino acids. CDR3 DNA: TGTGCCAGTTCTTCCGGACAGGGGGCTCTCCTCGCGGAAAAACTGTTTTTT. Translation: CASSSGQGALLAEKLFF.

About this clonotype itself: Since a much larger clone is just one base distant, this may be a read error. The chain combines TRBV29-1 with TRBJ2-7; D is possibly TRBD2 (6 bases). Germline V lookup: CDR1 SQVTM, CDR2 ANQGSEA. The CDR3 loop spans 16 amino acids. CDR3: CSVKDNNGIVRGEQYF. The DNA for the CDR3 is TGCAGCGTTAAAGATAACAACGGAATTGTGCGGGGCGAGCAGTACTTC.

The CDR3 DNA reads as TGCGCCAGCAGCCAAGAATATGAGCAGTTCTTC. Protein sequence: CASSQEYEQFF. The chain employs TRBV4-1 and TRBJ2-1, with unresolved D. The germline CDR1 and CDR2 sequences are MGHRA and YSYEKL. CDR3 size: 11 residues. Trimming removed 0 bases from V and 8 bases from J, with 2 bases in between.

The chain carries TRBV15 and TRBJ2-3; D may be TRBD2 (6 bases). This CDR3 comprises 14 residues. The V gene's germline CDR1 is LNHNV and CDR2 YYDKDF (reference sequence). V was cut by 0 bases and J by 6 bases, with 10 bases left in between. The CDR3 sequence is CATSREAGADTQYF. In nucleotides, the CDR3 is TGTGCCACCAGCAGAGAAGCGGGTGCGGATACGCAGTATTTT.

This clonotype has more than one count but fewer than ten. This chain joins TRBV5-5 and TRBJ1-2; 12 nucleotides line up with TRBD1. CDR1 SGHKS and CDR2 YYEKEE come from the germline V gene (reference sequence). V shed 4 bases, J shed 7 bases, and the junction held 11 bases outside the gene matches. The CDR3 sequence is 16 residues long. Here the CDR3 DNA reads TGTGCCAGCAGCCCGACGGGACAGGGGGCCCGTTCTGGCTACACCTTC. This sequence encodes CASSPTGQGARSGYTF.

The genes are TRBV2 and TRBJ2-1, with 12 bases lining up with TRBD2. V was clipped by 5 bases and J by 9 bases; unmatched bases: 11. The CDR3 contains 16 residues. CDR1 and CDR2 (germline): SNHLY, FYNNEI. The CDR3 DNA is TGTGCCAGCAGTCGTTCTAGCGGGAGGGCCCGGTGTGAGCAGTTCTTC. Translated: CASSRSSGRARCEQFF.

This clonotype appeared a single time. A much bigger clone sits one base away, suggesting this may be a read error. The gene calls are TRBV10-3 and TRBJ2-7; 12 bases align to TRBD2. V was pared by 8 bases and J by 5 bases, with 10 bases of the junction left unmatched. Germline lookup yields CDR1 ENHRY and CDR2 SYGVKD. This CDR3 is built from 15 residues. The CDR3 loop is CAIGRTSGITDEQYF. The CDR3 coding sequence is TGTGCCATCGGCCGGACTAGCGGGATAACCGACGAGCAGTACTTC.

The chain couples TRBV13 to TRBJ2-5; 13 bases are a match to TRBD2. The CDR3 spans 18 residues. V lost 4 bases, J lost 2 bases, and 10 bases stayed unmatched. CDR1 is PRHDT and CDR2 is FYEKMQ in the germline V gene (reference sequence). The CDR3 spells CASSSPAGTSGAQETQYF. DNA of the CDR3: TGTGCCAGCAGCTCGCCAGCAGGGACTAGCGGGGCACAAGAGACCCAGTACTTC. Combining the CDR3 with reference TRBV13 and TRBJ2-5 gives the whole variable domain AAGVIQSPRHLIKEKRETATLKCYPIPRHDTVYWYQQGPGQDPQFLISFYEKMQSDKGSIPDRFSAQQFSDYHSELNMSSLELGDSALYFCASSSPAGTSGAQETQYFGPGTRLLVL.

This chain uses TRBV5-1 with TRBJ2-2; D may be TRBD1 (6 bases). V lost 5 bases and J lost 5, with 16 bases in between. CDR3 length equals 15 residues. Germline CDR1 reads SGHRS; CDR2 reads YFSETQ. The CDR3 DNA reads as TGCGCCAGCAGGACACTGGACAGATTTACCGGGGAGCTGTTTTTT. Its protein product is CASRTLDRFTGELFF.

This sequence joins TRBV27 and TRBJ2-1; D may be TRBD2 (6 bases). Germline CDR1 and CDR2: MNHEY and SMNVEV (reference sequence). This CDR3 has 15 amino acids. Trimming shortened V by 6 bases and J by 5 bases, and 17 bases separated the two germline ends. The CDR3 sequence is CASSPLARLHNEQFF. The CDR3 DNA reads as TGTGCCAGCAGCCCACTAGCCCGACTACACAATGAGCAGTTCTTC.

This clonotype showed up just a few times. CDR3 region: CASSGQGARAAYEQYF. As DNA, the CDR3 is TGTGCCAGCAGCGGGCAGGGAGCGCGAGCGGCTTACGAGCAGTACTTC. This rearrangement joins TRBV5-6 to TRBJ2-5; D may correspond to TRBD1 or TRBD2 (5 bases each). TRBJ2-7 matches the DNA end more closely, so the J call is doubtful. The length of the CDR3 is 16 residues. CDR1 SGHDT and CDR2 YYEEEE come from the germline V gene.

In its sample, this clonotype was seen once. The chain has TRBV27 and TRBJ2-3; 9 bases fit TRBD2. CDR3 length equals 16 residues. Trimming at V came to 5 bases and at J to 0 bases, leaving 6 bases not matched to a gene. Germline CDR1 reads MNHEY; CDR2 reads SMNVEV (reference sequence). DNA of the CDR3: TGTGCCAGCAGTCTGACTAGCGGAGCTAGCACAGATACGCAGTATTTT. It encodes CASSLTSGASTDTQYF.

This chain connects TRBV29-1 to TRBJ2-1, with 12 bases that match TRBD2. Germline V CDR1 and CDR2: SQVTM, ANQGSEA. The CDR3 covers 15 residues. V shed 1 base, J shed 8 bases, and the junction held 6 bases outside the gene matches. The CDR3 coding sequence is TGCAGCGTTGAAGGAGGGCTAGCGGGAGGGTATGAGCAGTTCTTC. As protein: CSVEGGLAGGYEQFF.

As regards this clonotype: The conserved closing phenylalanine or tryptophan is absent in this CDR3, likely reflecting a read error. The J gene is TRBJ2-4, the V gene TRBV9; 10 bases are shared with TRBD2. V gave up 0 bases and J gave up 1 base; unmatched junction bases: 10. This CDR3 comprises 19 residues. The germline V gene encodes CDR1 SGDLS and CDR2 YYNGEE. Written as DNA, the CDR3 is TGTGCCAGCAGCGTAGAGAGTAGCGGGAGGTCAGGTGCCAAAAACATTCAGTACTAC. Translation gives CASSVESSGRSGAKNIQYY.

This clonotype was counted ten times or more. Compared with germline, one end of the junction differs, possibly owing to a read error. J is TRBJ2-1 and V is TRBV29-1, with 13 bases lining up with TRBD2. Germline CDR1 and CDR2: SQVTM and ANQGSEA. The CDR3 runs 15 residues. In DNA, the CDR3 is TGCAGCGTTGAAGGGACTAGCGGGAGCTACGATGAGCAGTTCTTC. Translation gives CSVEGTSGSYDEQFF.

The chain carries TRBV5-1 and TRBJ2-1; D is possibly TRBD2 (5 bases). The germline V gene encodes CDR1 SGHRS and CDR2 YFSETQ. The CDR3 runs 13 residues. V was trimmed by 5 bases and J by 2 bases, leaving 8 bases between them. The DNA of the CDR3 is TGCGCCAGCAGGGACTTAACCTACAATGAGCAGTTCTTC. Translation: CASRDLTYNEQFF.

The CDR3 region is CASSVDGSTDTQYF. The CDR3 bases are TGTGCCAGCAGCGTAGATGGGAGCACAGATACGCAGTATTTT. J is TRBJ2-3 and V is TRBV9, with D unresolved. V was shortened by 0 bases and J by 0 bases, with 5 bases between the two germline ends. Germline CDR1 is SGDLS and CDR2 is YYNGEE. CDR3 size: 14 residues.

The chain recombines TRBV14 with TRBJ2-3; 11 bases align to TRBD2. From germline, CDR1 is SGHDN and CDR2 FVKESK. CDR3 length: 19 residues. The J segment lost 7 bases and the V segment lost 4 bases, leaving 19 bases of the junction unmatched. For the CDR3, the DNA is TGTGCCAGCAGCCCAAACGTAGATAGCGGGAGGGCAGTCCGGAATACGCAGTATTTT. It is translated as CASSPNVDSGRAVRNTQYF.

In its sample, this clonotype was seen a few times. V and J are TRBV15 and TRBJ2-7; TRBD2 matches at 8 bases. V shed 2 bases, J shed 1 base, and the junction held 1 base outside the gene matches. Germline V lookup: CDR1 LNHNV, CDR2 YYDKDF (reference sequence). This CDR3 region has 14 residues. CDR3 coding DNA: TGTGCCACCAGCAGAAGCGGGAGTTCCTACGAGCAGTACTTC. Protein: CATSRSGSSYEQYF.